Only a few counts were recorded for the clone carrying this T cell receptor (beta chain). Its antigen remains unidentified. This specimen comes from a study of cytomegalovirus exposure and HLA in healthy donors. The table came from immunoSEQ multiplex PCR; TCRdb's copy has only in-frame clones and leaves some out. This table holds 110,000 to 150,000 clones, about 94% found once. The ends lost 7 bases at V and 7 bases at J; junction bases unmatched: 16. From germline, CDR1 is MDHEN and CDR2 SYDVKM. The CDR3 covers 16 residues. The donors were part of the roughly 110-subject validation cohort, which stood apart from the roughly 640-subject first cohort. Study-wide points: The TCR clusters that emerged in the first cohort tended, a later analysis found, to co-occur in the 120 or so validation repertoires. Using the classifier, cytomegalovirus status was reportedly diagnosed with high specificity and sensitivity. Most TCR sequences were uncommon, yet certain public TCRs appeared in many donors.

Sequenced sample: PBMCs. V and J are TRBV28 and TRBJ2-4; 7 nucleotides line up with TRBD2. The receptor was derived from a man aged 18-30 years in good health and CMV-seropositive. The CDR3 sequence is CASIGGEGEGLNIQYF. DNA of the CDR3: TGTGCCAGCATAGGAGGGGAGGGAGAGGGGTTGAACATTCAGTACTTC.